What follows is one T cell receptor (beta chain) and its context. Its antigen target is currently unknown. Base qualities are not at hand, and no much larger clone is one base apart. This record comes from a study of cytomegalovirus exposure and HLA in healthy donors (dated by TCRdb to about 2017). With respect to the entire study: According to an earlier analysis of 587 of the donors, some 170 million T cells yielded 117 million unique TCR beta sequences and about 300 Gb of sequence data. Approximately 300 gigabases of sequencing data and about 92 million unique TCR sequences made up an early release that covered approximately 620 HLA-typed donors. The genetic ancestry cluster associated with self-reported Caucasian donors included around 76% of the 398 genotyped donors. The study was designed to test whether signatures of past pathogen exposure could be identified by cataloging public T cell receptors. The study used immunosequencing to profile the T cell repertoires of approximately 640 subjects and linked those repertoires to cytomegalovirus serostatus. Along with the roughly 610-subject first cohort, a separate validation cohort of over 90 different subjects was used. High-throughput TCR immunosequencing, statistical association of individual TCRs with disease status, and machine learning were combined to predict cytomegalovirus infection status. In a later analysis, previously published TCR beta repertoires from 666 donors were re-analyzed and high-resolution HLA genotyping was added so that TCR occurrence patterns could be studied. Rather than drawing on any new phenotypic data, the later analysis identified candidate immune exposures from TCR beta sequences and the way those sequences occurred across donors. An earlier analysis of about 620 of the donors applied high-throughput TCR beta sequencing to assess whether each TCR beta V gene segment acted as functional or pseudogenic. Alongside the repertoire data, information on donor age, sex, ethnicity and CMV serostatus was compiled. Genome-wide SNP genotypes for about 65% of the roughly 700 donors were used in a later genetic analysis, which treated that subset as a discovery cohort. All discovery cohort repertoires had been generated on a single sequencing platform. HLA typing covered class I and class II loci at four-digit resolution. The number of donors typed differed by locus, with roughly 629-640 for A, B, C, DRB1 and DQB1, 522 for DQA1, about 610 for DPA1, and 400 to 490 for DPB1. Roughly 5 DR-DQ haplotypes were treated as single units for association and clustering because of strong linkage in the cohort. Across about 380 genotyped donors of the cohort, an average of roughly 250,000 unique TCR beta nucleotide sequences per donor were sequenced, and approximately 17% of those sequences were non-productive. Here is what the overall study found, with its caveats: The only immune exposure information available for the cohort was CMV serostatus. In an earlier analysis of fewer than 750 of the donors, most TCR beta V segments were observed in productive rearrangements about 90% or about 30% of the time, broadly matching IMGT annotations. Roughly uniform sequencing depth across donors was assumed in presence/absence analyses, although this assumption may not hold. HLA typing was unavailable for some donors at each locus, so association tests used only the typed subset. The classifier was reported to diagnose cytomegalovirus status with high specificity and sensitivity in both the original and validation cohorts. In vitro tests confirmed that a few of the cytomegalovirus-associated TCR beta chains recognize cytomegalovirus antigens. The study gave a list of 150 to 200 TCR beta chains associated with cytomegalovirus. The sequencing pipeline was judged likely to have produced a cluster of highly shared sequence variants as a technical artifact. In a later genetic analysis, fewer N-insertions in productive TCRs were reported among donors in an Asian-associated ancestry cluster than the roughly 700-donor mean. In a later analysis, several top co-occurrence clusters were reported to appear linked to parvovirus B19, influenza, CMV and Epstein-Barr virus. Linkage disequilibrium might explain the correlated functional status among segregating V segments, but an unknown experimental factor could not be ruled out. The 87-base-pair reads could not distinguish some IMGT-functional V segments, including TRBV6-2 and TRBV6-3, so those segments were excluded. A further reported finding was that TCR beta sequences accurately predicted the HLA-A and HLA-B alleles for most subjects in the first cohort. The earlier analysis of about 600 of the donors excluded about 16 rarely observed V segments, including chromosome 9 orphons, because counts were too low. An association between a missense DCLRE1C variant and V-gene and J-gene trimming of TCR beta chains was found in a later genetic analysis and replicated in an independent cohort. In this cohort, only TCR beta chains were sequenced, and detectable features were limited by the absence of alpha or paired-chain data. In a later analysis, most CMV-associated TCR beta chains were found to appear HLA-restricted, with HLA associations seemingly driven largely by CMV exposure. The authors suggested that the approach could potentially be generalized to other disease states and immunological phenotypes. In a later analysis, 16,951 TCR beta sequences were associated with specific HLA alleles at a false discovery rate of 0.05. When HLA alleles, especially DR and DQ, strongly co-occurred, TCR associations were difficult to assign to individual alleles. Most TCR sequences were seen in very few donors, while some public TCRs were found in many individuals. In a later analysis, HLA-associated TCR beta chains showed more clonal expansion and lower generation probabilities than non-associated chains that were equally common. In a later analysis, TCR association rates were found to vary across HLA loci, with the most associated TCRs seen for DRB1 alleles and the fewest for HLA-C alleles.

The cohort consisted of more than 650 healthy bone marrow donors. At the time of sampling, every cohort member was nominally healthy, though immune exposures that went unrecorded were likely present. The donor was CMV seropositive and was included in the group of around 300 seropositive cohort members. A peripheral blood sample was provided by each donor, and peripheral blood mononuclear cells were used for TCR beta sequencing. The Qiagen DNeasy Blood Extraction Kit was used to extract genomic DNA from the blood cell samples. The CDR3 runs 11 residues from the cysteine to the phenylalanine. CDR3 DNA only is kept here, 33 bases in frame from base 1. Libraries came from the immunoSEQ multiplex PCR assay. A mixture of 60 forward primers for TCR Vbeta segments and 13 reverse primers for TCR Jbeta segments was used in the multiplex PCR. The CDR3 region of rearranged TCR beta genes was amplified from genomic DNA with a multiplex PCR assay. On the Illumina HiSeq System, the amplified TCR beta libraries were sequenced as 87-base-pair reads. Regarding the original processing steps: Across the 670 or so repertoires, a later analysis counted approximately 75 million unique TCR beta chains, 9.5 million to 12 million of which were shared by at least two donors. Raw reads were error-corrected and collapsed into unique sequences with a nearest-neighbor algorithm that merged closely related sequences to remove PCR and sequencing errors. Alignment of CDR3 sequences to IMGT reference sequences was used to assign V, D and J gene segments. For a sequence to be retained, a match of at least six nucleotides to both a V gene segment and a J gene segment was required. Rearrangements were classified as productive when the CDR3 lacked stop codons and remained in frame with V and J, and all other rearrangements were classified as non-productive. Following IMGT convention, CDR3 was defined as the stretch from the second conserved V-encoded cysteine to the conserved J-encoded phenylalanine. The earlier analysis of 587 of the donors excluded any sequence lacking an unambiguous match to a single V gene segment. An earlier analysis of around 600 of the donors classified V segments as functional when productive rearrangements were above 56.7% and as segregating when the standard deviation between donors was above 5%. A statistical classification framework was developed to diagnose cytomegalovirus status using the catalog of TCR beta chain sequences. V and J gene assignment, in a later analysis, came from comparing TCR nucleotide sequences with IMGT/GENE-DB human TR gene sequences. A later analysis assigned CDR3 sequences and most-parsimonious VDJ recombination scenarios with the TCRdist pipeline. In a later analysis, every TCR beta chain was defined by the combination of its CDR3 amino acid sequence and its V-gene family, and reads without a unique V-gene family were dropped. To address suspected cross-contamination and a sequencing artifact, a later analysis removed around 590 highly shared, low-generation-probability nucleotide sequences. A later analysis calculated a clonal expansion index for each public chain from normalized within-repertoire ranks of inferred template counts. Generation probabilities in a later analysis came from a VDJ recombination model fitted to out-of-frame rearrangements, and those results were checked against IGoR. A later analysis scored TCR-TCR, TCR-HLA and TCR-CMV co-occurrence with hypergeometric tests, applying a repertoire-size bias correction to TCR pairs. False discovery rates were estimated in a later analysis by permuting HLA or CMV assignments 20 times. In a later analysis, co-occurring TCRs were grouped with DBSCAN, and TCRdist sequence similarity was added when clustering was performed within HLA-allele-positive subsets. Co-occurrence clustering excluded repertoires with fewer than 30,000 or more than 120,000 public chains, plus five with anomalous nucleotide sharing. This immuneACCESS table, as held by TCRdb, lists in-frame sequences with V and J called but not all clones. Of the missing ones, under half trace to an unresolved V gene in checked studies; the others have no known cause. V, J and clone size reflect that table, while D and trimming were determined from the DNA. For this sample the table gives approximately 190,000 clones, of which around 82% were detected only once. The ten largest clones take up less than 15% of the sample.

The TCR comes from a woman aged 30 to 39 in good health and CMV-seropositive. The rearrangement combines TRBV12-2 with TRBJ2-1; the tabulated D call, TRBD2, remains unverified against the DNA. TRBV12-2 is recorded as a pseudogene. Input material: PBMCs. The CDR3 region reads CASRSSHEQFF. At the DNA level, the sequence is TGTGCAAGTCGCTCTTCCCATGAGCAGTTCTTC.